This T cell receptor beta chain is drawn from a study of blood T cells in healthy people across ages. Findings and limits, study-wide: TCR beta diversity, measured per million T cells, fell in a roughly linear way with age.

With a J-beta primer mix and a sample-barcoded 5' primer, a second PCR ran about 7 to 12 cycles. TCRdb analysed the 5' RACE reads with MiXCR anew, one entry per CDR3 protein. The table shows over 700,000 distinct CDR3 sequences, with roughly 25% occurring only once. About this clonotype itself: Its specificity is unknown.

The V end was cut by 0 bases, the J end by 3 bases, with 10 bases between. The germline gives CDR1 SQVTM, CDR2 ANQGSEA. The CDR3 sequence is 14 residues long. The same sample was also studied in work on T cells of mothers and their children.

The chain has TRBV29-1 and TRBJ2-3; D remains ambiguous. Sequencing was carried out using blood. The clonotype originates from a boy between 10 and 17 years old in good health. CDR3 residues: CSVEDVWGTDTQYF. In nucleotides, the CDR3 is TGCAGCGTTGAAGATGTTTGGGGTACAGATACGCAGTATTTT.